One sample yielded the 15 T cell receptor beta chains listed below, sequenced in a study of blood T cell repertoires in COVID-19. Some clones are missing from TCRdb's copy, which holds only in-frame ones; the method was immunoSEQ multiplex PCR. The data show tens of thousands of clones, about four fifths seen once. Sequenced material: peripheral blood. The source of these receptors is a man aged 50 to 60 with acute or convalescent COVID-19.

The CDR3 loop is CASSLSSGGAGETQYF. Here the CDR3 DNA reads TGTGCCAGCAGCCTCTCTAGCGGGGGGGCCGGGGAGACCCAGTACTTC. This rearrangement joins TRBV9 to TRBJ2-5; 12 bases agree with TRBD2. The trim removed 4 bases at V and 5 bases at J, leaving 9 bases unmatched. The germline CDR1 and CDR2 sequences are SGDLS and YYNGEE. This CDR3 contains 16 residues.

The chain uses TRBV5-4 and TRBJ1-6, with 11 bases fitting TRBD1. Germline V gives CDR1 SGHNT, CDR2 YYREEE (reference sequence). V shed 5 bases and J 0 bases; nucleotides not matched to a gene: 4. There are 17 residues in the CDR3. This chain's CDR3 is CASSSGTGGSYNSPLHF. Written as DNA, the CDR3 is TGTGCCAGCAGTTCTGGGACAGGGGGCTCCTATAATTCACCCCTCCACTTT.

The chain couples TRBV29-1 to TRBJ1-1; perhaps TRBD1 as D (6 bases). CDR3 length: 12 amino acids. Trimming stripped 7 bases from V and 1 base from J, with 10 bases between. The germline V gene encodes CDR1 SQVTM and CDR2 ANQGSEA. This CDR3 is CSGLRGNTEAFF. CDR3 DNA sequence: TGCAGCGGACTCAGGGGGAACACTGAAGCTTTCTTT.

The genes are TRBV10-2 and TRBJ1-5, with D unclear. The CDR3 has 13 residues. CDR1 and CDR2 (germline): WSHSY, SAAADI. Deletions cut 0 bases from V and 4 bases from J, with 4 bases between. The CDR3 bases are TGCGCCAGCAGTGAGTCTGTAAATCAGCCCCAGCATTTT. Amino acids: CASSESVNQPQHF.

The V gene is TRBV19, the J gene TRBJ2-3, with 11 bases aligning to TRBD2. This CDR3 contains 17 residues. V lost 1 base to trimming and J lost 2 bases; unmatched junction nucleotides: 5. Germline values: CDR1 LNHDA, CDR2 SQIVND (reference sequence). The CDR3 DNA is TGTGCCAGTAGTATAGCCCGGGGACTAGCGGTCACAGATACGCAGTATTTT. Its translation is CASSIARGLAVTDTQYF.

The sample holds one count of this clone. The J gene is TRBJ1-2, the V gene TRBV7-9; no reliable D call. The V end was cut by 1 base, the J end by 1 base, with 4 bases between. CDR1 and CDR2 (germline): SEHNR, FQNEAQ (reference sequence). The CDR3 spans 13 residues. CDR3 sequence (DNA): TGTGCCAGCAGCTTAGGAGGTAACTATGGCTACACCTTC. Protein product: CASSLGGNYGYTF.

This chain connects TRBV3-1 (or the pseudogene TRBV3-2) to TRBJ1-2, with a weak D call TRBD1 (6 bases). The CDR3 totals 11 residues. Germline V gives CDR1 LGHDT, CDR2 YNNKEL (reference sequence). Between the trimmed V and J ends, which lost 10 bases and 7 bases, there was a span of 13 bases. The CDR3 bases are TGTGCCATCCGTCTAGGGGGTGGCTACACCTTC. This translates into CAIRLGGGYTF.

This chain uses TRBV9 with TRBJ2-3, with 7 positions matching TRBD2. Germline trimming cut 3 bases from V and 0 bases from J; bases unmatched to any gene: 4. The CDR3 is 15 residues long. Germline assignment: CDR1 SGDLS and CDR2 YYNGEE. The CDR3 DNA is TGTGCCAGCAGCGCCCCGACTAGCAGCACAGATACGCAGTATTTT. It specifies CASSAPTSSTDTQYF.

This clone was seen more than once but under ten times. The V gene is TRBV11-3, the J gene TRBJ2-5, with 7 positions matching TRBD2. V lost 5 bases, J lost 2 bases, and 11 bases stayed unmatched. Germline CDR1 and CDR2: SGHNT and YENEEA. The CDR3 is made up of 16 amino acids. Here the CDR3 reads CASSPGGAGVQETQYF. DNA for the CDR3: TGTGCCAGCAGCCCAGGAGGGGCGGGAGTACAAGAGACCCAGTACTTC.

The rearrangement links TRBV7-2 to TRBJ1-5; D unresolved. V dropped 1 base and J dropped 4 bases, with 14 bases sitting between them. Germline assignment: CDR1 SGHTA and CDR2 FQGNSA. The CDR3 is 16 amino acids. For the CDR3, the DNA is TGTGCCAGCAGCTTAGTATTAGACACGTATAATCAGCCCCAGCATTTT. It codes for CASSLVLDTYNQPQHF.

V and J are TRBV5-6 and TRBJ1-2; tentative D call: TRBD1 (5 bases). The CDR3 contains 14 residues. CDR1 and CDR2 from the germline V gene are SGHDT and YYEEEE. V was cut by 7 bases and J by 1 base, with 14 bases left in between. The CDR3 region is CASVVKGLNYGYTF. CDR3 nucleotides: TGTGCCAGCGTAGTCAAGGGACTTAACTATGGCTACACCTTC.

V gene TRBV9 combines with J gene TRBJ1-2, with D possibly TRBD1 on 5 matching bases. Trimming shortened V by 4 bases and J by 10 bases, and 20 bases separated the two germline ends. The length of the CDR3 is 14 residues. In germline, CDR1 is SGDLS, CDR2 YYNGEE. The CDR3 protein is CASSFTLQGSDYTF. As DNA, the CDR3 is TGTGCCAGCAGCTTCACCCTCCAGGGAAGCGACTACACCTTC.

The V gene is TRBV4-2, the J gene TRBJ2-7; D may be TRBD1 (5 bases). V lost 0 bases, J lost 5 bases, and 14 bases lay in between. This CDR3 is 15 amino acids long. CDR1 is LGHNA and CDR2 is YNFKEQ in the germline V gene. The CDR3 here is CASSQDLGQGDEQYF. CDR3 coding DNA: TGTGCCAGCAGCCAAGATCTTGGACAAGGGGACGAGCAGTACTTC.

V is TRBV30 and J is TRBJ2-1, with D unresolved. The CDR3 covers 13 residues. From germline, CDR1 is GTSNPN and CDR2 SVGIG (reference sequence). V shed 2 bases and J shed 3 bases, with 8 bases lying between them. CDR3 sequence: CAWSRAGYNEQFF. CDR3 DNA sequence: TGTGCCTGGAGTCGAGCAGGCTACAATGAGCAGTTCTTC.

The chain couples TRBV6-6 to TRBJ1-6; possible D gene TRBD1, 5 bases. The CDR3 is 15 amino acids. Deletions cut 4 bases from V and 7 bases from J, with 14 bases between. Germline V gene lookup returns CDR1 MNHNY and CDR2 SVGAGI (reference sequence). CDR3 amino acids: CASSSQTPGNSPLHF. The CDR3 nucleotides are TGTGCCAGCAGTTCCCAAACTCCAGGGAATTCACCCCTCCACTTT.